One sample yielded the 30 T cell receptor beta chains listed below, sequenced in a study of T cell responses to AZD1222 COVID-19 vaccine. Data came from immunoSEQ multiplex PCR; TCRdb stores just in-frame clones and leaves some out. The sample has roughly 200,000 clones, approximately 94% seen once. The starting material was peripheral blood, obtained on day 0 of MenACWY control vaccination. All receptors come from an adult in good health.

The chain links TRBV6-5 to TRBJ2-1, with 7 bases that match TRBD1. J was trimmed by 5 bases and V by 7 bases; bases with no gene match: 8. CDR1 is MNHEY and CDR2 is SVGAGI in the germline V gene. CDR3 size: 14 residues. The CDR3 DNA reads TGTGCCAGCACGGCAAAGGGGGCGCACAATGAGCAGTTCTTC. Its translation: CASTAKGAHNEQFF.

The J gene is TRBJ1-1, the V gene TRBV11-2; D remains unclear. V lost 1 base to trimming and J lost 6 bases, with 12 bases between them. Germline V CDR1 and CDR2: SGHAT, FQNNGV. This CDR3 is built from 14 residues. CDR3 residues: CASSLVPSVSEAFF. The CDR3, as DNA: TGTGCCAGCAGCTTAGTTCCGTCCGTATCTGAAGCTTTCTTT.

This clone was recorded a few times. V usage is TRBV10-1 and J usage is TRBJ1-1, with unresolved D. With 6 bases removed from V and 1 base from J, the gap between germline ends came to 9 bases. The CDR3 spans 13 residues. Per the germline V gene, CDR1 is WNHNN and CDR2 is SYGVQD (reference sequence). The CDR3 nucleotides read TGCGCCAGCAGGAGCCGGGAGAACACTGAAGCTTTCTTT. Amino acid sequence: CASRSRENTEAFF.

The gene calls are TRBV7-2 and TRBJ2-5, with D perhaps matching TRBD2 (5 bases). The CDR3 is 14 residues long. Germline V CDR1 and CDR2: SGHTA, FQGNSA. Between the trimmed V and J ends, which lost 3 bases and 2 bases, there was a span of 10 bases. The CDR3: CASSLDLTQETQYF. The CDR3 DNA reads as TGTGCCAGCAGCTTGGACTTAACACAAGAGACCCAGTACTTC.

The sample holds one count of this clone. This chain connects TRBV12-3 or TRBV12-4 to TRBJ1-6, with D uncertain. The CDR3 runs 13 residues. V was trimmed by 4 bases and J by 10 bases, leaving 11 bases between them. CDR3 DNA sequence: TGTGCCAGCAGTTGGACGGGATACTCACCCCTCCACTTT. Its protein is CASSWTGYSPLHF.

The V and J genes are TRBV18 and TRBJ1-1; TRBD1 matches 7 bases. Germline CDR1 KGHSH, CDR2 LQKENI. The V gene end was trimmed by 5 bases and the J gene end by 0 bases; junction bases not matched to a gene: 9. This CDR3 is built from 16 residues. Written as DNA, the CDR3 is TGTGCCAGCTCAGTACAGGGGACCGCCATGAACACTGAAGCTTTCTTT. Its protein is CASSVQGTAMNTEAFF.

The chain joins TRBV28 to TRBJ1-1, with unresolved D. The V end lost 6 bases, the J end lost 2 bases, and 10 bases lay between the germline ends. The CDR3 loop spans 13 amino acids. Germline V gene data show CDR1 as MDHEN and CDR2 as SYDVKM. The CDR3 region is CASRLGLNTEAFF. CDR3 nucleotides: TGTGCCAGCAGACTCGGACTTAACACTGAAGCTTTCTTT.

The CDR3 loop is CASSLGGYDKNIQYF. CDR3 bases: TGCGCCAGCAGCTTGGGAGGGTATGACAAAAACATTCAGTACTTC. The chain is built from TRBV5-1 and TRBJ2-4; D is perhaps TRBD2 (5 bases). CDR1 SGHRS and CDR2 YFSETQ come from the germline V gene. V was shortened by 0 bases and J by 3 bases, with 10 bases between the two germline ends. This CDR3 contains 15 residues.

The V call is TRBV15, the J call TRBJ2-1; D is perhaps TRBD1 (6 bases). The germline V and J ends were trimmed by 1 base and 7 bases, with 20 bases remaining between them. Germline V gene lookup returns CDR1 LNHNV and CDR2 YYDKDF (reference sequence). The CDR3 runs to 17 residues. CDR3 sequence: CATSRGGGRAGWNEQFF. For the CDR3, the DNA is TGTGCCACCAGCAGAGGAGGGGGTAGGGCAGGGTGGAATGAGCAGTTCTTC. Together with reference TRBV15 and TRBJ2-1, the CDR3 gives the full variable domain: DAMVIQNPRYQVTQFGKPVTLSCSQTLNHNVMYWYQQKSSQAPKLLFHYYDKDFNNEADTPDNFQSRRPNTSFCFLDIRSPGLGDTAMYLCATSRGGGRAGWNEQFFGPGTRLTVL.

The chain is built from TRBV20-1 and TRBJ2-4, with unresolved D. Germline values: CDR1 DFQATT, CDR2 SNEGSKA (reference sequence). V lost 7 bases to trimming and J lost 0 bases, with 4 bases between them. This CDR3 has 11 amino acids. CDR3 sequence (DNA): TGCAGTGGGGTAGCCAAAAACATTCAGTACTTC. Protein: CSGVAKNIQYF.

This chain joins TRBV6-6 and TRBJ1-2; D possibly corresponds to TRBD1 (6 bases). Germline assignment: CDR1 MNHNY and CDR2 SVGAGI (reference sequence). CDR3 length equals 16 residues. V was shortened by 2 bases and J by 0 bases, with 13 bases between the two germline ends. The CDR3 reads CASSYPPGGTNYGYTF. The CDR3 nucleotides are TGTGCCAGCAGTTACCCGCCCGGGGGCACTAACTATGGCTACACCTTC.

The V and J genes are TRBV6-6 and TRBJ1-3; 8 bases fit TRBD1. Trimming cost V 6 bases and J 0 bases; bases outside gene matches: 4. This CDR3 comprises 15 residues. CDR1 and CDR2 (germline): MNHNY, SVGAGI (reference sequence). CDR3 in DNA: TGTGCCAGCAGCCGGACAGGGACCTCTGGAAACACCATATATTTT. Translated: CASSRTGTSGNTIYF.

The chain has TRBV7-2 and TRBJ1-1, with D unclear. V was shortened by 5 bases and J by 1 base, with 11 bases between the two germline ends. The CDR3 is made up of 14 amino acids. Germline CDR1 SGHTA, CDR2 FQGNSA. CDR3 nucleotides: TGTGCCAGCAGCCCGCCGAACGGGAACACTGAAGCTTTCTTT. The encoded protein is CASSPPNGNTEAFF. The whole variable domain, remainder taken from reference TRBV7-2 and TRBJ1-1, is GAGVSQSPSNKVTEKGKDVELRCDPISGHTALYWYRQSLGQGLEFLIYFQGNSAPDKSGLPSDRFSAERTGGSVSTLTIQRTQQEDSAVYLCASSPPNGNTEAFFGQGTRLTVV.

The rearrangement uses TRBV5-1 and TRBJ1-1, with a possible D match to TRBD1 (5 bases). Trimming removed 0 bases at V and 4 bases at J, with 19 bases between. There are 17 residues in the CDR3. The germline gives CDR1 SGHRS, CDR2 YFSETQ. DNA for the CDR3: TGCGCCAGCAGCTTGGCTCGTAGGCAGGCAGGGATCACTGAAGCTTTCTTT. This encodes CASSLARRQAGITEAFF.

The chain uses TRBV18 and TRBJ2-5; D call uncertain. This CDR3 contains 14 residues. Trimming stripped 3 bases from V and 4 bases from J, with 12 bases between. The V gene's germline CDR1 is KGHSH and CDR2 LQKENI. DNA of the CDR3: TGTGCCAGCTCACCCGACGTTCTGTCAGAGACCCAGTACTTC. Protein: CASSPDVLSETQYF.

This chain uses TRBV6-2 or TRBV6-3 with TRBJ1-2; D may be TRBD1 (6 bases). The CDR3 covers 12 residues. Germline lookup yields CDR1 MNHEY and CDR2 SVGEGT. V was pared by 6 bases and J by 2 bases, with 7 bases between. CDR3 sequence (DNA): TGTGCCAGCAGCCAGGGGAACTATGGCTACACCTTC. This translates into CASSQGNYGYTF.

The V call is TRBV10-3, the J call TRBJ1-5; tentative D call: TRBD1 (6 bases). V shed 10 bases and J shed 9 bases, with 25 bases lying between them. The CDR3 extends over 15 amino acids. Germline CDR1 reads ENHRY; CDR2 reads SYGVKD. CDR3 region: CATMGGSLTNMPQHF. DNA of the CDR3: TGTGCCACCATGGGGGGCTCGTTGACTAACATGCCCCAGCATTTT.

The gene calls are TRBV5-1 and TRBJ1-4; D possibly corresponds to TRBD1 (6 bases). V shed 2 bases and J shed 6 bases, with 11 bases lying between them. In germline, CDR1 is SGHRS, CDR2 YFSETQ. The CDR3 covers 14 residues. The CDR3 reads CASSLGTFDEKLFF. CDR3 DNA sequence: TGCGCCAGCAGCTTAGGGACATTTGATGAAAAACTGTTTTTT. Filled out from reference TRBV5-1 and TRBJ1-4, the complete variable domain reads KAGVTQTPRYLIKTRGQQVTLSCSPISGHRSVSWYQQTPGQGLQFLFEYFSETQRNKGNFPGRFSGRQFSNSRSEMNVSTLELGDSALYLCASSLGTFDEKLFFGSGTQLSVL.

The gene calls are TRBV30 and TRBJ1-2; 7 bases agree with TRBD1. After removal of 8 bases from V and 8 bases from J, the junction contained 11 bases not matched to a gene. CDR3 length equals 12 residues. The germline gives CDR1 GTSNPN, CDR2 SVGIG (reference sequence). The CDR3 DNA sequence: TGTGCCCGGACCGAGACAGGGCTCGGCTACACCTTC. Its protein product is CARTETGLGYTF.

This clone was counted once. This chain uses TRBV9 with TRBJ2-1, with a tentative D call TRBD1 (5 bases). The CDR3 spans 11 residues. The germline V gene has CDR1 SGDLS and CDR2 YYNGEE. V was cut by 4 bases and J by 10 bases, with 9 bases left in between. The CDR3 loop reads CASSPRQEQFF. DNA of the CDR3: TGTGCCAGCAGCCCAAGACAGGAGCAGTTCTTC.

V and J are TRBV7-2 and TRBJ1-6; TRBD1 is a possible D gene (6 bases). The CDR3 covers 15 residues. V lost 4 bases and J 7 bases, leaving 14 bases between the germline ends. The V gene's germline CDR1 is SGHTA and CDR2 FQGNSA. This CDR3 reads CASSSPRGKNSPLHF. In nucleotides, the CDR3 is TGTGCCAGCAGCTCCCCGAGGGGGAAGAATTCACCCCTCCACTTT.

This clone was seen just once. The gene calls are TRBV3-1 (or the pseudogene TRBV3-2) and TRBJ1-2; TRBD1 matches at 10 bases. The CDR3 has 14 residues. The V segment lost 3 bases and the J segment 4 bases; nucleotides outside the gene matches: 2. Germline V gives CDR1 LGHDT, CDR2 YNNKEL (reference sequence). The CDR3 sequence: CASSQTGGGYGYTF. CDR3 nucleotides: TGTGCCAGCAGCCAGACAGGGGGCGGCTATGGCTACACCTTC.

The CDR3 region is CASSLGGAPRYEQYF. The CDR3 bases are TGTGCCAGCAGCTTAGGAGGGGCCCCCCGCTACGAGCAGTACTTC. The rearrangement joins TRBV7-9 to TRBJ2-7; D possibly matches TRBD1 or TRBD2 (5 bases each). V lost 1 base and J 3 bases, leaving 13 bases between the germline ends. The CDR3 is 15 amino acids. Germline CDR1 is SEHNR and CDR2 is FQNEAQ (reference sequence).

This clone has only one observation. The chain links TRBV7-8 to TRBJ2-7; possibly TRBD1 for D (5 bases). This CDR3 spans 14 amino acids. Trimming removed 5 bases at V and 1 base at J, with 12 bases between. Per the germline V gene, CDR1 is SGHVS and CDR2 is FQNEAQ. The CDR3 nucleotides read TGTGCCAGCAGCGCTACAGGTTTATCCTACGAGCAGTACTTC. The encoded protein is CASSATGLSYEQYF.

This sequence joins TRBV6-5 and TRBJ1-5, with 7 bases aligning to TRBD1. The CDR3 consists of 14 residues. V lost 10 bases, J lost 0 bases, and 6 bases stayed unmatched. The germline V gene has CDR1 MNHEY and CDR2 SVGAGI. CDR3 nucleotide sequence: TGTGCCATACAGGGGAAGAATAGCAATCAGCCCCAGCATTTT. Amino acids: CAIQGKNSNQPQHF.

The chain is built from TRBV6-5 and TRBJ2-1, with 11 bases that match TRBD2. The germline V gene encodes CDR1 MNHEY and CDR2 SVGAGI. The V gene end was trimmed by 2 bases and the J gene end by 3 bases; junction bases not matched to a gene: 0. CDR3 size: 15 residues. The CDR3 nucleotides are TGTGCCAGCAGTTACCTAGCGGGGGGCTACAATGAGCAGTTCTTC. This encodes CASSYLAGGYNEQFF.

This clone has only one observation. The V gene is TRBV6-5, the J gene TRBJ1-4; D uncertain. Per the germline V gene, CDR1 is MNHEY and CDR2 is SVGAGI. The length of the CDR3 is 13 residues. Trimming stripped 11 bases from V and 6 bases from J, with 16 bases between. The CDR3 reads CAGRSGGDEKLFF. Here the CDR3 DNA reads TGTGCCGGTCGATCAGGCGGGGATGAAAAACTGTTTTTT.

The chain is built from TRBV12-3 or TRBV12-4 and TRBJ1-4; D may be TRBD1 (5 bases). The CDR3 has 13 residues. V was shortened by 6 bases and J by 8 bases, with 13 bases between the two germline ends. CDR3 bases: TGTGCCAGCAGGTACGGGGGAGGAGAAAAACTGTTTTTT. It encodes CASRYGGGEKLFF.

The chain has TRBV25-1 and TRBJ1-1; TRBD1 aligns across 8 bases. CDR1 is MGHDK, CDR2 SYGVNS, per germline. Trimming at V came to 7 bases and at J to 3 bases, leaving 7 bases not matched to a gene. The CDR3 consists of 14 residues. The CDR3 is CASKQGVEDTEAFF. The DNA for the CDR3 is TGTGCCAGCAAACAGGGGGTAGAGGACACTGAAGCTTTCTTT.

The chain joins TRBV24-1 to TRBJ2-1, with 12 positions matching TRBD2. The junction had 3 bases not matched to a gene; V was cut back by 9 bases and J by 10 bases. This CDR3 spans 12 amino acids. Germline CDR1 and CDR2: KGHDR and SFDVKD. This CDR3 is CATSTSGGEQFF. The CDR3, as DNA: TGTGCCACCTCAACTAGCGGGGGGGAGCAGTTCTTC.